This T cell receptor beta chain emerged from a study of breast tumors, draining lymph nodes, adjacent tissues. One entry per CDR3 protein results from TCRdb running MiXCR on the multiplex PCR reads. The table records about 230,000 distinct CDR3 sequences, roughly 32% of them present only once. There are 15 residues in the CDR3. Per the germline V gene, CDR1 is SGHVS and CDR2 is FQNEAQ. Trimming shortened V by 8 bases and J by 5 bases, and 16 bases separated the two germline ends. Study findings and constraints: Tumor TCR diversity was below lymph nodes but above nontumor tissue. Luminal-like breast cancer showed significantly higher tumor–nontumor repertoire similarity than basal-like. Data fit most tumor T cells coming from lymph node, expanding in tumor. Tumor T cell lymph node origin was a supported hypothesis, not proven.

The lymph nodes were axillary draining lymph nodes from breast cancer patients. This clonotype was detected ten times or more. Its antigen is not known. The sequencing input was axillary lymph node tissue. The clonotype comes from a female donor with breast cancer. Some clones in this sample may be carry-over from other donors' samples. This chain joins TRBV7-8 and TRBJ1-6, with D perhaps TRBD1 (5 bases). CDR3 protein: CASSSRLGDNSPLHF. CDR3 sequence (DNA): TGTGCCAGCTCTTCTCGGTTAGGGGATAATTCACCCCTCCACTTT.